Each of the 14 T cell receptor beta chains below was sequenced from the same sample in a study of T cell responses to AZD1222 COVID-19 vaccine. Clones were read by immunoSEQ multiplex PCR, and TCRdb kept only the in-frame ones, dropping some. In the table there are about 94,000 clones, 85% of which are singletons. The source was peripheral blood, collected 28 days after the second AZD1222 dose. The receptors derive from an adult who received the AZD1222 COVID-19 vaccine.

This CDR3 is CASSWTGAYGYTF. The DNA of the CDR3 is TGTGCCAGCAGTTGGACAGGGGCCTATGGCTACACCTTC. The genes are TRBV6-6 and TRBJ1-2; 9 bases map to TRBD1. This CDR3 has 13 residues. In germline, CDR1 is MNHNY, CDR2 SVGAGI (reference sequence). The V gene end was trimmed by 4 bases and the J gene end by 4 bases; junction bases not matched to a gene: 1.

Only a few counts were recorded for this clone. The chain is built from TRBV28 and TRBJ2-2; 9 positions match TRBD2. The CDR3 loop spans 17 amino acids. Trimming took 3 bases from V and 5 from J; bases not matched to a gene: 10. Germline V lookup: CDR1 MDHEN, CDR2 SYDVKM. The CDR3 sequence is CASSFPYSGRGTGELFF. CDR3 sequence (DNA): TGTGCCAGCAGTTTCCCCTATAGCGGGAGAGGAACCGGGGAGCTGTTTTTT.

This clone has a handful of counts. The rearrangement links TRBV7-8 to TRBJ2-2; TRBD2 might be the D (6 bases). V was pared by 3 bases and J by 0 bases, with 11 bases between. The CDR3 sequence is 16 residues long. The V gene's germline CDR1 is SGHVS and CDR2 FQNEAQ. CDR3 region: CASSFGLFANTGELFF. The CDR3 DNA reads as TGTGCCAGCAGCTTCGGACTATTCGCGAACACCGGGGAGCTGTTTTTT.

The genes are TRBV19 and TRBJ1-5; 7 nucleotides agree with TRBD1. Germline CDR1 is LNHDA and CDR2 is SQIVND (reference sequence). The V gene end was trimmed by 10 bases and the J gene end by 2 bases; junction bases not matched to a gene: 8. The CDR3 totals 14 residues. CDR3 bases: TGTGCCATCCCTCAGGGGGTTGGCAATCAGCCCCAGCATTTT. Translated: CAIPQGVGNQPQHF.

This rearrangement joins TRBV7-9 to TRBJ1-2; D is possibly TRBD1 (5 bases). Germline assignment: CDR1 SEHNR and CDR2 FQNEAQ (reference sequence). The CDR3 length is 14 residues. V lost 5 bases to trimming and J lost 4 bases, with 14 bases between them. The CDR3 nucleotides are TGTGCCAGCAGCGCCTTGAGGGGATCCTATGGCTACACCTTC. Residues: CASSALRGSYGYTF.

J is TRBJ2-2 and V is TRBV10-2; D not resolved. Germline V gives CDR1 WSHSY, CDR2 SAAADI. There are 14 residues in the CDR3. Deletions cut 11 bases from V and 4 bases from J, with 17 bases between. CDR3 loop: CASTSLHPTGELFF. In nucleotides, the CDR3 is TGCGCCTCTACTTCTCTACATCCCACCGGGGAGCTGTTTTTT.

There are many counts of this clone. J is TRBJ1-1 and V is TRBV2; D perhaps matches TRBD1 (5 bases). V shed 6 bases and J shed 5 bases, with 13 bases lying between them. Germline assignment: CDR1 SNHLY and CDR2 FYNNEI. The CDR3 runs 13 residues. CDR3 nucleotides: TGTGCCAGCAGCCGAGGGGAGCAGACTGAAGCTTTCTTT. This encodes CASSRGEQTEAFF. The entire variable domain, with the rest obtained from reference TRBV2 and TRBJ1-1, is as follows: EPEVTQTPSHQVTQMGQEVILRCVPISNHLYFYWYRQILGQKVEFLVSFYNNEISEKSEIFDDQFSVERPDGSNFTLKIRSTKLEDSAMYFCASSRGEQTEAFFGQGTRLTVV.

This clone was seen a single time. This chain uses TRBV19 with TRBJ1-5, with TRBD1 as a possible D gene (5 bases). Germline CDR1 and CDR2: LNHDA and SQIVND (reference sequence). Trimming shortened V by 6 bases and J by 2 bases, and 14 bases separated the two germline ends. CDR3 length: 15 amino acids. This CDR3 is CASRTQGRGNQPQHF. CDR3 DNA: TGTGCCAGTAGGACCCAGGGACGGGGCAATCAGCCCCAGCATTTT.

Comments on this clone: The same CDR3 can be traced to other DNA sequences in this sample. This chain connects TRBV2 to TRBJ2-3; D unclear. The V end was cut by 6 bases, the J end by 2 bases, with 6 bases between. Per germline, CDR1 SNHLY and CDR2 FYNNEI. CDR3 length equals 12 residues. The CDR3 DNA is TGTGCCAGCAGCGAAATCACAGATACGCAGTATTTT. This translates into CASSEITDTQYF. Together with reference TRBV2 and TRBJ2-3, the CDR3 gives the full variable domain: EPEVTQTPSHQVTQMGQEVILRCVPISNHLYFYWYRQILGQKVEFLVSFYNNEISEKSEIFDDQFSVERPDGSNFTLKIRSTKLEDSAMYFCASSEITDTQYFGPGTRLTVL.

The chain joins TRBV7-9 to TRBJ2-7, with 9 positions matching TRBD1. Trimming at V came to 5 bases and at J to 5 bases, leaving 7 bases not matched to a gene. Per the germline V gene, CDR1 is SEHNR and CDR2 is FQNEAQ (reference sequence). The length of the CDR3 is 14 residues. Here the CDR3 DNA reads TGTGCCAGCAGCCCTTGGGACAGGGTAAACGAGCAGTACTTC. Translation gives CASSPWDRVNEQYF.

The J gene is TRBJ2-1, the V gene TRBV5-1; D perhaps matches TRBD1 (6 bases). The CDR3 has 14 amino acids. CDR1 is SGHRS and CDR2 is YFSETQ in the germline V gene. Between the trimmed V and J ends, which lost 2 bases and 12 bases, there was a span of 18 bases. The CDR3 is CASSLLQGSERQFF. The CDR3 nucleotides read TGCGCCAGCAGCTTACTGCAGGGGAGTGAACGGCAGTTCTTC.

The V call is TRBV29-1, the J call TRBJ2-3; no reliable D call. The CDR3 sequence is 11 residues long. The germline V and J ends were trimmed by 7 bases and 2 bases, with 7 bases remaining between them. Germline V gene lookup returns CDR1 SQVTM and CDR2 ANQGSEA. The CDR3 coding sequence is TGCAGCGCCTCAATCACAGATACGCAGTATTTT. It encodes CSASITDTQYF.

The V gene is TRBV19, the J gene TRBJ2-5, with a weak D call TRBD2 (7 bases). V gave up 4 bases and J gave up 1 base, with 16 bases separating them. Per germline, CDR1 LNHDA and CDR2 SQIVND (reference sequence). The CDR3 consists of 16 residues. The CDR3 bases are TGTGCCAGTAGTACCCGATACAGGGAGGGCCAAGAGACCCAGTACTTC. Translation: CASSTRYREGQETQYF.

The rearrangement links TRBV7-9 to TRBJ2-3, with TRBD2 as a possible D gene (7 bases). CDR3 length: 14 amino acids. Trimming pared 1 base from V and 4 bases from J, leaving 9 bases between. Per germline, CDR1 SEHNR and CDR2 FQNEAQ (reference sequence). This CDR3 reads CASSLVGGPDTQYF. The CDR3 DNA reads TGTGCCAGCAGCTTAGTCGGGGGGCCAGATACGCAGTATTTT.